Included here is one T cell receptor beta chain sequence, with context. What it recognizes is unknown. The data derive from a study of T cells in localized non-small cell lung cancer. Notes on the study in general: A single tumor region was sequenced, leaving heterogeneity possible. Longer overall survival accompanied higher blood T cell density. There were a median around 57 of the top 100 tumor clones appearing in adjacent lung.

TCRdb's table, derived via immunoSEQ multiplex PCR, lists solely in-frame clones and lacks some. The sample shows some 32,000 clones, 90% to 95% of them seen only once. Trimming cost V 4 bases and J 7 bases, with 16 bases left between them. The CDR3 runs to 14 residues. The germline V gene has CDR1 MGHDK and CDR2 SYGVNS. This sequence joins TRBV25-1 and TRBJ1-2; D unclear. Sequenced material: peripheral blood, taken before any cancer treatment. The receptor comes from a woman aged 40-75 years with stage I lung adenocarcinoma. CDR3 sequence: CASSASVVQGGYTF. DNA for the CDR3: TGTGCCAGCAGTGCTTCAGTAGTACAAGGTGGCTACACCTTC.